The 2 T cell receptor beta chains reported below all come from one sample, sequenced in a study of T cells in Graves' hyperthyroidism and ophthalmopathy. RNA transcripts yielded amplified TCR beta CDR3 regions. The HTBI primer set served for first-round RT-PCR of the TCR CDR3. TCRdb recomputed calls from the multiplex PCR reads with MiXCR, one row per CDR3 protein. The sample yields fewer than 450,000 distinct CDR3 sequences, 15% seen once. The sequencing input was blood. Receptors originate from a woman aged 60-75 years with Graves' ophthalmopathy.

This clonotype was detected only a few times. The V and J genes are TRBV7-9 and TRBJ2-3; 9 nucleotides align to TRBD1. CDR1 is SEHNR and CDR2 is FQNEAQ in the germline V gene (reference sequence). The CDR3 is 16 residues long. After removal of 1 base from V and 2 bases from J, the junction contained 4 bases not matched to a gene. In nucleotides, the CDR3 is TGTGCCAGCAGCTTAGAACGGACAGGGGACACAGATACGCAGTATTTT. Translating gives CASSLERTGDTDTQYF.

This clonotype was seen many times. V usage is TRBV2 and J usage is TRBJ1-4, with 9 bases matching TRBD1. This CDR3 has 13 residues. The V gene end was trimmed by 10 bases and the J gene end by 6 bases; junction bases not matched to a gene: 6. Per germline, CDR1 SNHLY and CDR2 FYNNEI. As DNA, the CDR3 is TGTGCCATTAGGACAGGGGAAGATGAAAAACTGTTTTTT. This gives the protein CAIRTGEDEKLFF.